Listed below are T cell receptor beta chains from one sample, sequenced in a study of cytomegalovirus exposure and HLA in healthy donors. TCRdb's table, derived via immunoSEQ multiplex PCR, lists solely in-frame clones and lacks some. The sample records under 150,000 clones, over 60% being singletons. Sequencing was performed on PBMCs. Receptor source: a woman between 50 and 59 years old in good health and CMV-seronegative. The CDR3 runs from the conserved cysteine through the conserved F or W. The D gene is left open where the match is weak. Expanded clones get a size class; other rows say once, few or many, or leave the size out.

-,-,TRBV5-1,TRBJ1-1,CASSLRAGNTEAFF,TGCGCCAGCAGCTTGAGAGCAGGGAACACTGAAGCTTTCTTT
-,-,TRBV28,TRBJ2-2,CASSLYGGGRLSRVVNTGELFF,TGTGCCAGCAGCTTATATGGCGGGGGCCGACTCTCGCGCGTGGTAAACACCGGGGAGCTGTTTTTT
TRBD2,once,TRBV4-1,TRBJ2-3,CASSLRLAGTDTQYF,TGCGCCAGCAGCTTAAGACTAGCGGGCACAGATACGCAGTATTTT
-,-,TRBV6-1,TRBJ2-1,CASSDVRGGSYNEQFF,TGTGCCAGCAGTGACGTTAGGGGGGGCTCCTACAATGAGCAGTTCTTC
-,-,TRBV29-1,TRBJ2-7,CSVYREGYEQYF,TGCAGCGTATACAGGGAGGGCTACGAGCAGTACTTC
TRBD1,-,TRBV5-1,TRBJ2-3,CASSLEGGQDTQYF,TGCGCCAGCAGCTTGGAAGGGGGCCAAGATACGCAGTATTTT
TRBD1,-,TRBV11-2,TRBJ1-6,CASSFRTGSYNSPLHF,TGTGCCAGCAGTTTTAGGACAGGCTCCTATAATTCACCCCTCCACTTT
TRBD1,once,TRBV27,TRBJ1-5,CASRPGQPNQPQHF,TGTGCCAGCCGACCGGGACAGCCCAATCAGCCCCAGCATTTT
-,-,TRBV28,TRBJ2-3,CASSPIVGGRRTDTQYF,TGTGCCAGCAGCCCCATTGTCGGGGGGCGACGCACAGATACGCAGTATTTT
-,-,TRBV25-1,TRBJ2-7,CASRAGEYEQYF,TGTGCCAGCAGGGCAGGGGAGTACGAGCAGTACTTC
-,-,TRBV4-3,TRBJ2-1,CASSQELVRQQSYNEQFF,TGCGCCAGCAGCCAAGAGTTGGTCAGACAGCAATCCTACAATGAGCAGTTCTTC
-,-,TRBV13,TRBJ2-7,CASSSHRVGSYEQYF,TGTGCCAGCAGTTCCCACAGGGTGGGATCCTACGAGCAGTACTTC
-,-,TRBV5-6,TRBJ1-2,CASSLGGTNYGYPF,TGTGCCAGCAGCTTGGGGGGCACGAACTATGGCTACCCCTTC